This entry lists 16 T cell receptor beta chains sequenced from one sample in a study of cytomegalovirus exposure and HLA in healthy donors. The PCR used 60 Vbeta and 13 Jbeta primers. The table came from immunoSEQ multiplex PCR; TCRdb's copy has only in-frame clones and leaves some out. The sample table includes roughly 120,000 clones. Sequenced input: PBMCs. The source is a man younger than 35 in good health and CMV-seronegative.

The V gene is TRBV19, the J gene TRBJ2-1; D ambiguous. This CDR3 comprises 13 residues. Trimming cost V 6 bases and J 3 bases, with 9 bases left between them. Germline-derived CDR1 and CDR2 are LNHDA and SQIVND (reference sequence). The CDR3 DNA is TGTGCCAGTAGGCAGGAAGTCTACAATGAGCAGTTCTTC. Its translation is CASRQEVYNEQFF.

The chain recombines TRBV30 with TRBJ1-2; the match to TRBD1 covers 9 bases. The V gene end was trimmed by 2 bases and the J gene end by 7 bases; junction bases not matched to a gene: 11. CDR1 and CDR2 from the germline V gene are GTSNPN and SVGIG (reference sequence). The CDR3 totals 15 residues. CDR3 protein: CAWSTGTGQRRGYTF. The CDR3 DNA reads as TGTGCCTGGAGTACCGGGACAGGGCAACGGCGTGGCTACACCTTC. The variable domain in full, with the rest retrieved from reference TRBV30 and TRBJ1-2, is SQTIHQWPATLVQPVGSPLSLECTVEGTSNPNLYWYRQAAGRGLQLLFYSVGIGQISSEVPQNLSASRPQDRQFILSSKKLLLSDSGFYLCAWSTGTGQRRGYTFGSGTRLTVV.

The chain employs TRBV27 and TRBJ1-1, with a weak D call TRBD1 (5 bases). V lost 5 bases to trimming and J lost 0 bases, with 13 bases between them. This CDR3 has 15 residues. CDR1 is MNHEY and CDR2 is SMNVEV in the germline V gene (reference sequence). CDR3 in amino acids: CASSRAATVNTEAFF. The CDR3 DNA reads TGTGCCAGCAGTCGGGCAGCGACAGTGAACACTGAAGCTTTCTTT.

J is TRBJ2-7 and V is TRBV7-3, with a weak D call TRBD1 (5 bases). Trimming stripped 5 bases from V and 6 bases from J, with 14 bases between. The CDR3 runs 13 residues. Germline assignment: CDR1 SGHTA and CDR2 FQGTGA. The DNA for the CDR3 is TGTGCCAGCAGCCCAAATGGGGCGAGCGAGCAGTACTTC. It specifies CASSPNGASEQYF.

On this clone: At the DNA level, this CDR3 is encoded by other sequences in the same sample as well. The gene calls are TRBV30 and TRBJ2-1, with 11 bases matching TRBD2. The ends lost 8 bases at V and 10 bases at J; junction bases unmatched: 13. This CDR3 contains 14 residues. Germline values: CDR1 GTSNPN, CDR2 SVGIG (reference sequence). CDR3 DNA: TGTGCCCGAGGGGTAGCGGGAGGGGGGGGAGAGCAGTTCTTC. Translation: CARGVAGGGGEQFF.

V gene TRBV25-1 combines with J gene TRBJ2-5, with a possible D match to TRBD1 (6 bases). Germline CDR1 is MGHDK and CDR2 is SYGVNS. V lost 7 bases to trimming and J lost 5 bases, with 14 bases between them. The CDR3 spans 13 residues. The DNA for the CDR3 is TGTGCCAGCATGACCAGGGGTGGGGAGACCCAGTACTTC. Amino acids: CASMTRGGETQYF.

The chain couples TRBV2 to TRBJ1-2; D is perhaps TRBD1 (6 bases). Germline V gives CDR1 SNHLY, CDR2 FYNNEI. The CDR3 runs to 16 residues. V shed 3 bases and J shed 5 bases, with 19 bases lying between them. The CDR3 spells CASSDLGIRGAYGYTF. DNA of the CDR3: TGTGCCAGCAGTGATTTGGGTATCAGGGGCGCGTATGGCTACACCTTC.

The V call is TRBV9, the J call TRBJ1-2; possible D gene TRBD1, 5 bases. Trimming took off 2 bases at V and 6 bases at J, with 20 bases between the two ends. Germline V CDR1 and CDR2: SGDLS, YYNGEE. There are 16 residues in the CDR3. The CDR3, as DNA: TGTGCCAGCAGCGTGACCGGGACTGCCGTCCAGAATGGCTACACCTTC. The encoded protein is CASSVTGTAVQNGYTF.

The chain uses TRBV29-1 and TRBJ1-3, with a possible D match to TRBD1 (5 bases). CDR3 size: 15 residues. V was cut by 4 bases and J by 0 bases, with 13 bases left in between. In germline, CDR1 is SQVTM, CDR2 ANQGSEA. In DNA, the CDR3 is TGCAGCGTTGCAACAGGAATGAGCTCTGGAAACACCATATATTTT. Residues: CSVATGMSSGNTIYF.

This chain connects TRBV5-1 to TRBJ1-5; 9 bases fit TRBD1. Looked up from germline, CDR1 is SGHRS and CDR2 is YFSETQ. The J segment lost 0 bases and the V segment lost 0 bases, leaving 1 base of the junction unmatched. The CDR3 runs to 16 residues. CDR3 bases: TGCGCCAGCAGCTTGGGGACAGGGGTTAGCAATCAGCCCCAGCATTTT. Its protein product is CASSLGTGVSNQPQHF.

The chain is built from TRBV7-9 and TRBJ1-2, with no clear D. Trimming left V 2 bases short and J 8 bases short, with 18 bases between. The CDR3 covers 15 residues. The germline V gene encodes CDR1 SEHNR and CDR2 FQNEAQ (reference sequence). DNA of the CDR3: TGTGCCAGCAGCTTATTGTGGCCTAGCACCCACGGCTACACCTTC. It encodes CASSLLWPSTHGYTF.

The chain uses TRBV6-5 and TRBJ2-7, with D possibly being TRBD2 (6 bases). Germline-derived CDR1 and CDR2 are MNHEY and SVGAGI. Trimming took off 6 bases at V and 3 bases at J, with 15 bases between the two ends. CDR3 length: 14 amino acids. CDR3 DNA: TGTGCCAGCAGAGACCGGGACTCGCGCTACGAGCAGTACTTC. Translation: CASRDRDSRYEQYF.

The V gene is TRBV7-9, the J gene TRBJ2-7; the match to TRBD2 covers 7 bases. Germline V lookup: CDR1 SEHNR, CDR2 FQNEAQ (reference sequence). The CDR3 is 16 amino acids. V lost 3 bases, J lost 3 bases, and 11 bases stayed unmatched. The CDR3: CASSLGRDYAHYEQYF. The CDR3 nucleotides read TGTGCCAGCAGCTTGGGCCGGGACTACGCGCACTACGAGCAGTACTTC.

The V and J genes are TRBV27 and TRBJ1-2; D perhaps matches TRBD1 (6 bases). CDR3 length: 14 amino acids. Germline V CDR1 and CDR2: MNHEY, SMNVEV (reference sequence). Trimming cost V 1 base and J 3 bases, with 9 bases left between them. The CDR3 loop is CASSLWAGDYGYTF. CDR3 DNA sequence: TGTGCCAGCAGTTTATGGGCAGGGGACTATGGCTACACCTTC.

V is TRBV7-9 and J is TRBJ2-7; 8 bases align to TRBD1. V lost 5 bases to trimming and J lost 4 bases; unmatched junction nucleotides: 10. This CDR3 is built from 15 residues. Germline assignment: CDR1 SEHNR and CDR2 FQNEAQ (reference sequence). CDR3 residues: CASSRTGTGYYEQYF. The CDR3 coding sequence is TGTGCCAGCAGCCGAACCGGGACAGGATATTACGAGCAGTACTTC. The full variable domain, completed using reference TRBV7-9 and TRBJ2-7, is DTGVSQNPRHKITKRGQNVTFRCDPISEHNRLYWYRQTLGQGPEFLTYFQNEAQLEKSRLLSDRFSAERPKGSFSTLEIQRTEQGDSAMYLCASSRTGTGYYEQYFGPGTRLTVT.

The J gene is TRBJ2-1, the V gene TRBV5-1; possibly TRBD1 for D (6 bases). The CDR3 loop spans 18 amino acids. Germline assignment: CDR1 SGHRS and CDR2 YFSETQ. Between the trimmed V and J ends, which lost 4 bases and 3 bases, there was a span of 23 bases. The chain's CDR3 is CASSTRASGENLYNEQFF. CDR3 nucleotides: TGCGCCAGCAGCACGCGAGCTTCAGGGGAAAATCTCTACAATGAGCAGTTCTTC.